Following are 30 T cell receptor beta chains from one sample sequenced in a study of T cells after posttransplantation cyclophosphamide. Measured with immunoSEQ multiplex PCR; TCRdb has only the in-frame clones, and not every one. This table has around 30,000 clones, around 90% appearing once. The sequenced material came from PBMCs. The receptors stem from a woman aged 40-49 years with a blood cancer, CMV-positive, and with a related stem cell donor.

The genes are TRBV7-3 and TRBJ2-7; possibly TRBD1 for D (6 bases). From germline, CDR1 is SGHTA and CDR2 FQGTGA. The V and J ends lost 5 bases and 6 bases respectively, with 14 bases between them. CDR3 length: 13 amino acids. The CDR3 nucleotides read TGTGCCAGCAGCAAGGGACACCCGCGCGAGCAGTACTTC. Protein: CASSKGHPREQYF.

The chain employs TRBV6-5 and TRBJ2-3; the D gene is possibly TRBD2 (5 bases). Per germline, CDR1 MNHEY and CDR2 SVGAGI. Trimming took 3 bases from V and 0 from J, leaving 10 bases between them. The length of the CDR3 is 15 residues. DNA of the CDR3: TGTGCCAGCAGTTATTCGGGGTATAGCACAGATACGCAGTATTTT. It specifies CASSYSGYSTDTQYF.

The chain joins TRBV6-1 to TRBJ2-7; D is perhaps TRBD2 (6 bases). CDR1 is MNHNS and CDR2 is SASEGT in the germline V gene. The CDR3 runs to 15 residues. Between the trimmed V and J ends, which lost 6 bases and 1 base, there was a span of 16 bases. CDR3 DNA sequence: TGTGCCAGCAGGCTTTCCGGGACTCCGTCCTACGAGCAGTACTTC. Protein product: CASRLSGTPSYEQYF.

This clone was recorded a few times. The gene calls are TRBV6-1 and TRBJ2-1; D ambiguous. Germline loops: CDR1 MNHNS, CDR2 SASEGT. V gave up 2 bases and J gave up 3 bases, with 8 bases separating them. CDR3 size: 14 residues. The CDR3 region has the DNA TGTGCCAGCAGTGAAACGGAGATCTACAATGAGCAGTTCTTC. Its protein is CASSETEIYNEQFF.

J is TRBJ2-6 and V is TRBV7-9; the match to TRBD1 covers 11 bases. The germline CDR1 and CDR2 sequences are SEHNR and FQNEAQ (reference sequence). The CDR3 extends over 18 amino acids. The J segment lost 0 bases and the V segment lost 4 bases, leaving 5 bases of the junction unmatched. In DNA form, the CDR3 reads TGTGCCAGCAGCTGGACAGGGGGCGCCGTCTCTGGGGCCAACGTCCTGACTTTC. Translation gives CASSWTGGAVSGANVLTF.

The chain employs TRBV2 and TRBJ2-7; D perhaps matches TRBD1 (5 bases). Germline loops: CDR1 SNHLY, CDR2 FYNNEI. This CDR3 contains 12 residues. Trimming removed 6 bases from V and 6 bases from J, with 12 bases in between. The CDR3 coding sequence is TGTGCCAGCAGGCCCACAGGTGGCGAGCAGTACTTC. This codes for CASRPTGGEQYF.

J is TRBJ1-3 and V is TRBV2; D gene ambiguous. Per germline, CDR1 SNHLY and CDR2 FYNNEI. The CDR3 consists of 13 residues. V lost 5 bases and J lost 6, with 11 bases in between. The CDR3 reads CASSPLGKNTIYF. CDR3 in DNA: TGTGCCAGCAGTCCTTTGGGCAAAAACACCATATATTTT.

CDR3 residues: CASSLMTSGVDTQYF. CDR3 DNA sequence: TGTGCCAGCAGTCTTATGACTAGCGGAGTAGATACGCAGTATTTT. The rearrangement joins TRBV27 to TRBJ2-3; 9 bases agree with TRBD2. The V gene's germline CDR1 is MNHEY and CDR2 SMNVEV (reference sequence). The CDR3 loop spans 15 amino acids. The V and J ends lost 5 bases and 5 bases, in that order; junction bases with no gene match: 8.

The chain has TRBV19 and TRBJ1-5, with TRBD1 matching 9 bases. Germline V lookup: CDR1 LNHDA, CDR2 SQIVND (reference sequence). V dropped 8 bases and J dropped 7; count of bases not matched to a gene: 6. There are 13 residues in the CDR3. CDR3 DNA: TGTGCCAGTGGACGACAGGGGGGACAGCCCCAGCATTTT. It codes for CASGRQGGQPQHF.

The rearrangement uses TRBV4-3 and TRBJ2-2, with a tentative D call TRBD1 (6 bases). The CDR3 runs to 14 residues. Germline V CDR1 and CDR2: LGHNA, YSLEER. The V end lost 2 bases, the J end lost 3 bases, and 7 bases lay between the germline ends. The DNA of the CDR3 is TGCGCCAGCAGCCAATACAGGGACACCGGGGAGCTGTTTTTT. It yields the protein CASSQYRDTGELFF.

The rearrangement links TRBV4-1 to TRBJ1-2, with TRBD1 identical over 9 bases. Germline CDR1 reads MGHRA; CDR2 reads YSYEKL. The CDR3 is made up of 15 amino acids. V gave up 3 bases and J gave up 5 bases; unmatched junction bases: 7. The CDR3 nucleotides are TGCGCCAGCAGCCATGTAACAGGGGGCTGGTATGGCTACACCTTC. Encoded protein: CASSHVTGGWYGYTF.

In this sample, this clone turned up once. The V gene is TRBV6-5, the J gene TRBJ2-3, with 11 bases matching TRBD2. CDR1 and CDR2 from the germline V gene are MNHEY and SVGAGI. The CDR3 sequence is 15 residues long. The V and J ends lost 6 bases and 6 bases, in that order; junction bases with no gene match: 8. CDR3 nucleotide sequence: TGTGCCAGCAGGCGACTAGCGGGGTGGGGGGATACGCAGTATTTT. Amino acids: CASRRLAGWGDTQYF.

The chain joins TRBV9 to TRBJ1-2, with D perhaps matching TRBD1 (5 bases). Germline CDR1 and CDR2: SGDLS and YYNGEE. CDR3 length equals 15 residues. Trimming took 4 bases from V and 0 from J, leaving 13 bases between them. The CDR3 coding sequence is TGTGCCAGCAGCCAAAGTGGGGGGGCTAACTATGGCTACACCTTC. Protein product: CASSQSGGANYGYTF.

The chain is built from TRBV6-1 and TRBJ2-3; 8 nucleotides agree with TRBD2. This CDR3 is built from 14 residues. Germline-derived CDR1 and CDR2 are MNHNS and SASEGT. Trimming removed 5 bases from V and 7 bases from J; junction bases left unmatched: 8. CDR3 bases: TGTGCCAGCAGTAAGGGACGGGAGGGATATACGCAGTATTTT. Translated, it gives CASSKGREGYTQYF.

In its sample, this clone was seen once. The chain has TRBV5-1 and TRBJ1-5, with D possibly matching TRBD1 (5 bases). The CDR3 extends over 14 amino acids. Trimming removed 2 bases at V and 4 bases at J, with 10 bases between. The V gene's germline CDR1 is SGHRS and CDR2 YFSETQ. The CDR3 DNA sequence: TGCGCCAGCAGCTTCCAGGGAGGGAATCAGCCCCAGCATTTT. Amino acids: CASSFQGGNQPQHF.

The chain employs TRBV9 and TRBJ2-3; tentatively, D is TRBD1 (6 bases). CDR3 length: 15 amino acids. The V end was cut by 2 bases, the J end by 4 bases, with 14 bases between. The germline CDR1 and CDR2 sequences are SGDLS and YYNGEE. The CDR3 sequence: CASSVFSRGADTQYF. The CDR3 DNA follows: TGTGCCAGCAGCGTCTTTAGCAGGGGCGCAGATACGCAGTATTTT. Together with reference TRBV9 and TRBJ2-3, the CDR3 gives the full variable domain: DSGVTQTPKHLITATGQRVTLRCSPRSGDLSVYWYQQSLDQGLQFLIQYYNGEERAKGNILERFSAQQFPDLHSELNLSSLELGDSALYFCASSVFSRGADTQYFGPGTRLTVL.

The V call is TRBV7-6, the J call TRBJ2-5; possible D gene TRBD1, 6 bases. This CDR3 spans 12 amino acids. V lost 5 bases, J lost 14 bases, and 18 bases lay in between. Per the germline V gene, CDR1 is SGHVS and CDR2 is FNYEAQ. CDR3 sequence (DNA): TGTGCCAGCAGCGGATTTTGGGACATGGCCTACTTC. This translates into CASSGFWDMAYF.

This sequence joins TRBV7-2 and TRBJ2-1; D is undetermined. The CDR3 covers 13 residues. Trimming shortened V by 1 base and J by 11 bases, and 12 bases separated the two germline ends. Germline loops: CDR1 SGHTA, CDR2 FQGNSA. The CDR3 DNA sequence: TGTGCCAGCAGCTTAGGGTCAGGTAGAAAGCAGTTCTTC. It is translated as CASSLGSGRKQFF.

The genes are TRBV2 and TRBJ1-1; TRBD1 aligns across 8 bases. CDR3 size: 15 residues. The V and J ends lost 6 bases and 2 bases, in that order; junction bases with no gene match: 8. The germline CDR1 and CDR2 sequences are SNHLY and FYNNEI. CDR3 sequence (DNA): TGTGCCAGCAGGGTTTTTGGACAGGGAAACACTGAAGCTTTCTTT. Its translation: CASRVFGQGNTEAFF.

This clone has only one observation. This rearrangement joins TRBV5-6 to TRBJ2-2, with 7 nucleotides matching TRBD1. In germline, CDR1 is SGHDT, CDR2 YYEEEE. The V segment lost 0 bases and the J segment 7 bases; nucleotides outside the gene matches: 3. The length of the CDR3 is 14 residues. CDR3 coding DNA: TGTGCCAGCAGCTTGGACAGGGGAGTCGGGGAGCTGTTTTTT. This gives the protein CASSLDRGVGELFF.

The chain employs TRBV7-9 and TRBJ1-5, with D perhaps TRBD1 (6 bases). The CDR3 loop spans 14 amino acids. Per germline, CDR1 SEHNR and CDR2 FQNEAQ (reference sequence). V was pared by 8 bases and J by 2 bases, with 13 bases between. In nucleotides, the CDR3 is TGTGCCAGCGGACCGGGACAACGCAATCAGCCCCAGCATTTT. Its translation is CASGPGQRNQPQHF.

The chain is built from TRBV28 and TRBJ1-4; D may be TRBD1 (5 bases). Trimming removed 5 bases at V and 0 bases at J, with 13 bases between. CDR3 size: 16 residues. The germline gives CDR1 MDHEN, CDR2 SYDVKM. This chain's CDR3 is CASSVVGDSTNEKLFF. The CDR3 DNA follows: TGTGCCAGCAGTGTGGTAGGGGATTCAACTAATGAAAAACTGTTTTTT.

The chain links TRBV7-9 to TRBJ2-5; 8 bases are shared with TRBD2. Germline V gene lookup returns CDR1 SEHNR and CDR2 FQNEAQ (reference sequence). The length of the CDR3 is 19 residues. J gave up 1 base and V 0 bases, and 13 bases lay outside the gene matches. The CDR3 region has the DNA TGTGCCAGCAGCTTAGCCCCCTGGGGTGCGGGGGGACTCCAAGAGACCCAGTACTTC. Protein: CASSLAPWGAGGLQETQYF.

This chain uses TRBV5-6 with TRBJ1-4; possibly TRBD1 for D (5 bases). The CDR3 has 15 residues. CDR1 and CDR2 from the germline V gene are SGHDT and YYEEEE. V was shortened by 4 bases and J by 7 bases, with 17 bases between the two germline ends. The CDR3 DNA sequence: TGTGCCAGCAGCGGGGGGGGTTTTAGGAGTGAAAAACTGTTTTTT. This codes for CASSGGGFRSEKLFF.

In its sample, this clone was seen once. The CDR3 DNA reads as TGTGCCAGCTCACAGGACAGGGCGTCGGGTAATAATGAAAAACTGTTTTTT. It yields the protein CASSQDRASGNNEKLFF. The chain carries TRBV18 and TRBJ1-4, with 8 bases aligning to TRBD1. The CDR3 extends over 17 amino acids. Germline V CDR1 and CDR2: KGHSH, LQKENI. The J segment lost 4 bases and the V segment lost 4 bases, leaving 11 bases of the junction unmatched. The variable domain in full, with the rest retrieved from reference TRBV18 and TRBJ1-4, is NAGVMQNPRHLVRRRGQEARLRCSPMKGHSHVYWYRQLPEEGLKFMVYLQKENIIDESGMPKERFSAEFPKEGPSILRIQQVVRGDSAAYFCASSQDRASGNNEKLFFGSGTQLSVL.

This chain joins TRBV28 and TRBJ2-7; D remains unclear. The CDR3 consists of 12 residues. Trimming shortened V by 6 bases and J by 3 bases, and 9 bases separated the two germline ends. Germline-derived CDR1 and CDR2 are MDHEN and SYDVKM. This CDR3 reads CASRPHSYEQYF. CDR3 in DNA: TGTGCCAGCAGACCTCACAGCTACGAGCAGTACTTC.

This clone appeared a single time. V is TRBV4-3 and J is TRBJ2-5, with a weak D call TRBD1 (6 bases). V dropped 2 bases and J dropped 4 bases, with 14 bases sitting between them. The germline CDR1 and CDR2 sequences are LGHNA and YSLEER. This CDR3 is 15 amino acids long. The CDR3 DNA reads as TGCGCCAGCAGCCAAAACCGGGACAACCCAGAGACCCAGTACTTC. Translated, it gives CASSQNRDNPETQYF.

V usage is TRBV27 and J usage is TRBJ2-5, with 8 bases that match TRBD2. The end of the DNA is better explained by TRBJ2-7, so the J call may be wrong. Germline loops: CDR1 MNHEY, CDR2 SMNVEV (reference sequence). The CDR3 has 15 residues. Here the CDR3 DNA reads TGTGCCAGCAGTACCCGGGGGGGGAACTCCTACGAGCAGTACTTC. Translation gives CASSTRGGNSYEQYF.

The chain recombines TRBV7-2 with TRBJ1-1, with D hard to call. Looked up from germline, CDR1 is SGHTA and CDR2 is FQGNSA. V gave up 7 bases and J gave up 2 bases, with 11 bases separating them. The length of the CDR3 is 13 residues. CDR3 sequence reads: CASTLSGNTEAFF. DNA for the CDR3: TGTGCCAGCACCCTATCGGGAAACACTGAAGCTTTCTTT. Based on the CDR3 plus reference TRBV7-2 and TRBJ1-1, the full variable domain is GAGVSQSPSNKVTEKGKDVELRCDPISGHTALYWYRQSLGQGLEFLIYFQGNSAPDKSGLPSDRFSAERTGGSVSTLTIQRTQQEDSAVYLCASTLSGNTEAFFGQGTRLTVV.

The chain uses TRBV18 and TRBJ2-6; the D is unclear. The CDR3 loop spans 17 amino acids. V was shortened by 7 bases and J by 0 bases, with 16 bases between the two germline ends. CDR1 KGHSH and CDR2 LQKENI come from the germline V gene. DNA for the CDR3: TGTGCCAGCTTACTAACCGCAAGACCCTCTGGGGCCAACGTCCTGACTTTC. Translated, it gives CASLLTARPSGANVLTF.